Sequencing of this T cell receptor beta chain was carried out in a study of beta chain features in type 1 diabetes. The CDR3 has 14 residues. Germline V lookup: CDR1 MDHEN, CDR2 SYDVKM. Trimming cost V 5 bases and J 7 bases; bases outside gene matches: 5. Study-wide results and limits: A moderate, significant TCRB CDR3 shortening appeared in type 1 diabetes across four CD4+ subsets.

Reverse transcribing all isolated RNA meant expressed TCRB transcripts were sequenced. Method: immunoSEQ multiplex PCR; TCRdb's copy keeps in-frame clones and lacks some. This sample has some 15,000 clones; roughly 72% occur once, and the top ten carry about 0.77%. This clone was seen only a few times. Its antigen is still unknown. This chain connects TRBV28 to TRBJ1-4; 9 bases match TRBD1. This TCR was recovered from a man aged 30 to 45 with type 1 diabetes. Sequencing was carried out using stem cell memory CD4+ T cells from blood. This CDR3 reads CASSPGQGVEKLFF. The CDR3 DNA is TGTGCCAGCAGTCCGGGACAGGGAGTTGAAAAACTGTTTTTT.